This entry lists 2 T cell receptor beta chains sequenced from one sample in a study of siplizumab effects on memory and regulatory T cells. The antigens for these receptors are not known. Mixed lymphocyte reaction cells were cocultured at 37°C for 6 to 7 days. Data came from immunoSEQ multiplex PCR; TCRdb stores just in-frame clones and leaves some out. The sample records roughly 18,000 clones, 46% being singletons. The source material was CFSE-low (dividing) CD4+ T cells sorted from an allogeneic mixed lymphocyte reaction. These receptors all stem from a human donor in good health; the cells came from an allogeneic mixed lymphocyte reaction.

V is TRBV7-9 and J is TRBJ1-2, with 10 bases identical to TRBD1. The V segment lost 5 bases and the J segment 8 bases; nucleotides outside the gene matches: 5. Germline CDR1 and CDR2: SEHNR and FQNEAQ (reference sequence). CDR3 size: 13 residues. The chain's CDR3 is CASSRGTGDGYTF. The CDR3 DNA reads as TGTGCCAGCAGCAGGGGGACAGGGGACGGCTACACCTTC.

This clone was counted a few times. V and J are TRBV21-1 and TRBJ1-3. TRBV21-1 is described as a pseudogene. The CDR3 is made up of 15 amino acids. The CDR3 loop is CASSKRPKSGNTIYF. The CDR3 nucleotides are TGTGCCAGCAGCAAGCGGCCGAAGTCTGGAAACACCATATATTTT.